This T cell receptor beta chain was obtained from a study of blood T cell repertoires in COVID-19 (dated by TCRdb to between 2020 and 2021). About the investigation overall: Collaborator samples came from the United States, Italy and Spain and covered acute and convalescent phases of COVID-19. The prospective study material was composed of cDNA or gDNA derived from T cells, B-cell-depleted T cells, or PBMCs. Samples came from the ongoing ImmuneRACE study (first 160 participants) plus 1,254 subjects from 6 global collaborators. HLA class I and class II types, where available, came from metadata supplied by the sample provider rather than from assay-based typing. Deeply sampled blood TCRbeta repertoires from subjects exposed to, actively infected with, or recovered from COVID-19 were included in the dataset. The repertoires were released in a freely available public database intended as a resource for research on the immune response to SARS-CoV-2. Nearly every sample came with metadata listing a de-identified subject ID, COVID-19 status, age in years and sex. The research as a whole found: The amount of clinical and demographic metadata varied by source and participant and was provided uncurated.

Participants in the prospective study were aged roughly 18 to 100 years, lived in 20 to 25 United States geographic areas, and enrolled through a virtual design. To assign participants to cohorts, the prospective study relied on clinical history that participants themselves reported in a screening survey and a study questionnaire. Recovered participants in ImmuneRACE Cohort 3 were defined as having two consecutive negative NP/OP PCR tests, clearance from a healthcare professional, or resolution of symptoms. In the prospective study, whole blood, serum and a nasopharyngeal or oropharyngeal swab were collected from each participant by mobile phlebotomists. Prospective study participants could optionally give additional blood draws and questionnaires over a roughly 2-month period. Before DNA extraction, prospective study blood samples were shipped either frozen or at room temperature. Worth noting for this clone: There is no known antigen for this receptor. Qualities for individual bases were not recorded, and no much larger clone is one base off.

In the germline V gene, CDR1 corresponds to SGHDN and CDR2 to FVKESK. The CDR3 measures 19 amino acids from cysteine to phenylalanine. Solely the CDR3 DNA is kept, with 57 bases framed from the first base. Between the V and J ends, shortened by 0 bases and 1 base respectively, the junction contains 21 bases. The immunoSEQ Assay, a bias-controlled multiplex PCR, was used to amplify TCRbeta CDR3 regions from genomic DNA. Per the source publication's procedure: Within the assay, amplification of reference gene primers was used to estimate how many nucleated cells each sample contained. To quantify the absolute abundance of each unique TCRbeta CDR3 rearrangement, sequence reads were collapsed and filtered. For each sample, productive Simpson clonality was calculated as the square root of Simpson's diversity index over productive rearrangements. This immuneACCESS table, as held by TCRdb, lists in-frame sequences with V and J called but not all clones. Of the missing ones, under half trace to an unresolved V gene in checked studies; the others have no known cause. V, J and clone size were drawn from that table, and D and trimming were deduced from the DNA. Here the sample has about 140,000 clones; roughly three quarters occur a single time. Around 5.5% of the sample is taken by the ten largest.

This chain is built from TRBV14 and TRBJ1-2; the D gene remains uncertain. This sequence originates from a woman in her 50s who had recovered from COVID-19. Specimen: PBMCs or T cells enriched from blood (not recorded which). The CDR3 region reads CASSQEKFGVMRDNYGYTF. The DNA sequence follows: TGTGCCAGCAGCCAAGAAAAGTTCGGGGTGATGAGGGATAACTATGGCTACACCTTC.